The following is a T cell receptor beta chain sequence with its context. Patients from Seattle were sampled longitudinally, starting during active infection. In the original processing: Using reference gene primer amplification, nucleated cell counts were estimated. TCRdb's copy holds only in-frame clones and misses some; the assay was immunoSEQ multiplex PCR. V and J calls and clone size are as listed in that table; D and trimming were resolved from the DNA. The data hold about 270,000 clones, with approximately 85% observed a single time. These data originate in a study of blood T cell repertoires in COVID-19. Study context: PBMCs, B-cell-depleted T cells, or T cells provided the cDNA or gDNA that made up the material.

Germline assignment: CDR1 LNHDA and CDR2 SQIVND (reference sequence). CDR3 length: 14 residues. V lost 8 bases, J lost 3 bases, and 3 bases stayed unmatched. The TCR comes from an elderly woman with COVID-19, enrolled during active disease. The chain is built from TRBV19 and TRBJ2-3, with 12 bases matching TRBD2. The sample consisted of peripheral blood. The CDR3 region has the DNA TGTGCCAGTGGTACTAGCGGGGGGACAGATACGCAGTATTTT. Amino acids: CASGTSGGTDTQYF.